The clone carrying this T cell receptor beta chain appeared many times. Its antigen is undetermined. This specimen belongs to a study of T cells after yellow fever vaccination. Study summary: Preparation used SMART-Seq v4 Ultra Low Input for the low-cell-number fractions. Notes on the study in general: Weaker overall, the secondary response nonetheless peaked faster (day 5 versus 15).

V was shortened by 3 bases and J by 3 bases, with 20 bases between the two germline ends. This CDR3 is 17 amino acids long. Germline CDR1 reads SGHAT; CDR2 reads FQNNGV. UMIs and a universal primer site were added when TCR cDNA was made by 5'RACE template switching. TCRdb itself ran the 5' RACE reads through MiXCR, one entry per CDR3 protein. Of roughly 350,000 distinct CDR3 sequences detected, approximately 4% appear once; the ten largest clones hold roughly 25%. The input for sequencing was PBMCs, taken 5 days after the yellow fever booster vaccination. The chain uses TRBV11-2 and TRBJ2-5, with D perhaps being TRBD1 or TRBD2 (5 bases each). The TCR sequence derives from a man between 18 and 35 years old who received the YFV17D yellow fever vaccine. This chain's CDR3 is CASSLGQVEVGEETQYF. CDR3 DNA sequence: TGTGCCAGCAGCTTGGGGCAGGTGGAGGTCGGGGAAGAGACCCAGTACTTC.